This T cell receptor beta chain was retrieved from a study of cytomegalovirus exposure and HLA in healthy donors. V was pared by 0 bases and J by 7 bases, with 15 bases between. Germline V gene lookup returns CDR1 MNHEY and CDR2 SMNVEV (reference sequence). The CDR3 has 15 residues. PCR employed 60 Vbeta and 13 Jbeta primers. The protocol was immunoSEQ multiplex PCR, while the TCRdb copy is restricted to in-frame clones and leaves out a portion. The sample has 130,000 to 150,000 clones, roughly 80% seen once. This rearrangement joins TRBV27 to TRBJ1-2, with D perhaps matching TRBD1 (6 bases). This TCR came from a man in his forties or fifties in good health and CMV-seropositive. Sequenced input: PBMCs. CDR3: CASSLSPGGRRGYTF. The CDR3 nucleotides are TGTGCCAGCAGTTTATCGCCCGGGGGGCGGCGTGGCTACACCTTC.